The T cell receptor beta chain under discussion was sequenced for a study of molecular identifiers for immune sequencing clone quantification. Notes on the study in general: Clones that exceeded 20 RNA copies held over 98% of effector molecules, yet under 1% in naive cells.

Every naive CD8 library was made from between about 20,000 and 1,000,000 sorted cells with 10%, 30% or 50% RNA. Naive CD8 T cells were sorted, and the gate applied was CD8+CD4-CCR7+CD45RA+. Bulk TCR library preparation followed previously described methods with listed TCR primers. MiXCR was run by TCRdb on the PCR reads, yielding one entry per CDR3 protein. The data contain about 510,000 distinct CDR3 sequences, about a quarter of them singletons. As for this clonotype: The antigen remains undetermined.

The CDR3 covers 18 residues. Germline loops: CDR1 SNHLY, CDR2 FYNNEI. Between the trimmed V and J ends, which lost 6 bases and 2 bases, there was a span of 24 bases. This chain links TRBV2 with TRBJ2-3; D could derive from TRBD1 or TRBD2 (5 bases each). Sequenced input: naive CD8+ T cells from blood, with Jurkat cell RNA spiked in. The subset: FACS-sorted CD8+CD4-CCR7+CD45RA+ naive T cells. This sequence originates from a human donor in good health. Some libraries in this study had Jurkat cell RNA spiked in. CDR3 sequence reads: CASREFGRSGTYTDTQYF. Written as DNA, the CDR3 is TGTGCCAGCAGAGAATTTGGGCGTTCGGGGACCTACACAGATACGCAGTATTTT.